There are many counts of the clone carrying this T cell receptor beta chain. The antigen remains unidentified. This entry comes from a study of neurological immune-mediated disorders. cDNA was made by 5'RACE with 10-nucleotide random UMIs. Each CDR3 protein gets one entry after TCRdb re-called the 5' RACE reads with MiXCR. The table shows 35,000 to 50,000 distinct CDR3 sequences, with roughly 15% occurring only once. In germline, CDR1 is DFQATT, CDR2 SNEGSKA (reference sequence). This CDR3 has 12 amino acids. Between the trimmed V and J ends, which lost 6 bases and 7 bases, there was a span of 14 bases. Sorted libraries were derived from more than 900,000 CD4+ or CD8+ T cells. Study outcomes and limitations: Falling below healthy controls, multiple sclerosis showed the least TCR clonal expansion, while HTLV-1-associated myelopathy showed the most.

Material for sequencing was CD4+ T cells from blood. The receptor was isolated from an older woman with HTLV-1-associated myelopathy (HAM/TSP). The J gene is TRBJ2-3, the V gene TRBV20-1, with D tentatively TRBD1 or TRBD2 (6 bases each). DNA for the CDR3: TGCAGTGCGGCAGGGGACTCGAATACGCAGTATTTT. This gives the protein CSAAGDSNTQYF.